The 29 T cell receptor beta chains listed next were all sequenced from one sample in a study of blood T cell repertoires in COVID-19. TCRdb's copy holds only in-frame clones and misses some; the assay was immunoSEQ multiplex PCR. The repertoire includes about 85,000 clones, around 88% of them detected once, and 5% to 6.5% sits in the top ten. Sequencing input: peripheral blood. The receptors shown here come from a man aged 55-75 years with acute or convalescent COVID-19.

The genes are TRBV6-1 and TRBJ1-1; no definite D call. Germline-derived CDR1 and CDR2 are MNHNS and SASEGT. Trimming removed 3 bases at V and 1 base at J, with 9 bases between. The length of the CDR3 is 14 residues. The CDR3 nucleotides read TGTGCCAGCAGTGATCTGGGGAGGAACACTGAAGCTTTCTTT. It is translated as CASSDLGRNTEAFF.

V and J are TRBV6-1 and TRBJ2-7; D unresolved. CDR1 is MNHNS and CDR2 is SASEGT in the germline V gene. V lost 1 base to trimming and J lost 0 bases, with 7 bases between them. The CDR3 sequence is 14 residues long. CDR3 nucleotides: TGTGCCAGCAGTGAAGACGCGCTCTCCTACGAGCAGTACTTC. This sequence encodes CASSEDALSYEQYF.

The chain uses TRBV5-4 and TRBJ1-5; perhaps TRBD1 as D (5 bases). This CDR3 spans 12 amino acids. Germline V lookup: CDR1 SGHNT, CDR2 YYREEE (reference sequence). V was pared by 4 bases and J by 14 bases, with 16 bases between. For the CDR3, the DNA is TGTGCCAGCAGCCATGACCAGGGAAAGGAGCATTTT. The encoded protein is CASSHDQGKEHF.

The J gene is TRBJ2-4, the V gene TRBV20-1, with no clear D. V lost 5 bases, J lost 11 bases, and 19 bases lay in between. The CDR3 is 13 residues long. Germline CDR1 DFQATT, CDR2 SNEGSKA (reference sequence). The CDR3 is CSAREPAGPLQYF. DNA of the CDR3: TGCAGTGCTCGTGAACCGGCAGGCCCACTTCAGTACTTC.

This clone appeared a single time. The rearrangement uses TRBV10-1 and TRBJ2-7; weak D call: TRBD1 (6 bases). Trimming stripped 11 bases from V and 7 bases from J, with 15 bases between. The germline V gene has CDR1 WNHNN and CDR2 SYGVQD (reference sequence). This CDR3 comprises 11 residues. CDR3 amino acids: CAGPDRKEQYF. As DNA, the CDR3 is TGCGCCGGGCCAGACAGGAAGGAGCAGTACTTC.

The chain employs TRBV28 and TRBJ2-7, with 8 bases matching TRBD1. Trimming at V came to 3 bases and at J to 2 bases, leaving 9 bases not matched to a gene. This CDR3 comprises 16 residues. Per germline, CDR1 MDHEN and CDR2 SYDVKM. CDR3 DNA sequence: TGTGCCAGCAGTTTCGCAGGACAGGGCTATACCTACGAGCAGTACTTC. Its translation: CASSFAGQGYTYEQYF. Combining the CDR3 with reference TRBV28 and TRBJ2-7 gives the whole variable domain DVKVTQSSRYLVKRTGEKVFLECVQDMDHENMFWYRQDPGLGLRLIYFSYDVKMKEKGDIPEGYSVSREKKERFSLILESASTNQTSMYLCASSFAGQGYTYEQYFGPGTRLTVT.

The chain links TRBV4-3 to TRBJ2-7; TRBD2 agrees at 8 bases. The CDR3 is made up of 16 amino acids. The V gene's germline CDR1 is LGHNA and CDR2 YSLEER. Trimming took 0 bases from V and 1 from J; bases not matched to a gene: 5. CDR3 nucleotides: TGCGCCAGCAGCCAAGATACCGGGGGGGGATCCTACGAGCAGTACTTC. Translation gives CASSQDTGGGSYEQYF.

The gene calls are TRBV7-9 and TRBJ1-3, with a weak D call TRBD1 (5 bases). The V end lost 2 bases, the J end lost 0 bases, and 14 bases lay between the germline ends. Germline V gene sequence: CDR1 SEHNR, CDR2 FQNEAQ (reference sequence). The CDR3 extends over 17 amino acids. The CDR3 coding sequence is TGTGCCAGCAGCTTAAGGGCGGCGGGGGACTCTGGAAACACCATATATTTT. It translates to CASSLRAAGDSGNTIYF.

The sample holds a few counts of this clone. The genes are TRBV6-2 or TRBV6-3 and TRBJ2-4, with a possible D match to TRBD2 (5 bases). Germline CDR1 MNHEY, CDR2 SVGEGT. The CDR3 is 16 amino acids. V was pared by 6 bases and J by 3 bases, with 18 bases between. The CDR3 region has the DNA TGTGCCAGCAGCGAAATCGAGCGGCCCGGCAAAAACATTCAGTACTTC. Translated: CASSEIERPGKNIQYF.

The gene calls are TRBV27 and TRBJ1-6; D remains ambiguous. Germline lookup yields CDR1 MNHEY and CDR2 SMNVEV (reference sequence). V lost 2 bases and J lost 6, with 11 bases in between. This CDR3 region has 15 residues. CDR3 bases: TGTGCCAGCAGTTTAATGCTAGGAGGTAATTCACCCCTCCACTTT. Translation: CASSLMLGGNSPLHF.

The CDR3 loop reads CASSSQVTDSGNTIYF. The CDR3 bases are TGCGCCAGCAGCTCCCAGGTGACAGACTCTGGAAACACCATATATTTT. The gene calls are TRBV5-1 and TRBJ1-3; tentative D call: TRBD1 (5 bases). This CDR3 is 16 amino acids long. Germline V gene data show CDR1 as SGHRS and CDR2 as YFSETQ. Between the trimmed V and J ends, which lost 3 bases and 0 bases, there was a span of 13 bases.

The rearrangement joins TRBV7-2 to TRBJ2-3; maybe TRBD2 (6 bases). V was cut by 5 bases and J by 4 bases, with 19 bases left in between. This CDR3 is built from 16 residues. Germline loops: CDR1 SGHTA, CDR2 FQGNSA. For the CDR3, the DNA is TGTGCCAGCAGCGAGCCCCGGGGGAGCGTTGCAGATACGCAGTATTTT. It translates to CASSEPRGSVADTQYF.

The chain is built from TRBV7-2 and TRBJ2-1, with TRBD2 matching over 14 bases. CDR1 and CDR2 (germline): SGHTA, FQGNSA. V shed 0 bases and J 0 bases; nucleotides not matched to a gene: 10. CDR3 size: 21 residues. CDR3 region: CASSLALMGGLAGASYNEQFF. In DNA form, the CDR3 reads TGTGCCAGCAGCTTAGCGCTAATGGGGGGACTAGCGGGAGCCTCCTACAATGAGCAGTTCTTC.

This clone was counted a few times. The chain combines TRBV29-1 with TRBJ2-1, with 9 nucleotides matching TRBD1. Germline V gene data show CDR1 as SQVTM and CDR2 as ANQGSEA. The CDR3 consists of 14 residues. V shed 3 bases and J 5 bases; nucleotides not matched to a gene: 5. The CDR3 nucleotides read TGCAGCGTTGAGGCCGGGACAGGGCACAATGAGCAGTTCTTC. Its translation: CSVEAGTGHNEQFF.

V is TRBV9 and J is TRBJ2-1; perhaps TRBD1 as D (5 bases). The CDR3 contains 14 residues. Germline assignment: CDR1 SGDLS and CDR2 YYNGEE. V was shortened by 0 bases and J by 7 bases, with 11 bases between the two germline ends. In nucleotides, the CDR3 is TGTGCCAGCAGCGTAGTACAGGTAGGGAATGAGCAGTTCTTC. Protein sequence: CASSVVQVGNEQFF.

V usage is TRBV30 and J usage is TRBJ1-3; 12 bases align to TRBD1. The junction had 5 bases not matched to a gene; V was cut back by 2 bases and J by 3 bases. Germline values: CDR1 GTSNPN, CDR2 SVGIG (reference sequence). The CDR3 contains 16 residues. The CDR3 region has the DNA TGTGCCTGGAGTACCGGGACAGGGGGCAGTGGAAACACCATATATTTT. This gives the protein CAWSTGTGGSGNTIYF.

The chain carries TRBV10-3 and TRBJ1-2; D unresolved. CDR3 length: 14 amino acids. Germline V gene lookup returns CDR1 ENHRY and CDR2 SYGVKD. V lost 0 bases and J 6 bases, leaving 11 bases between the germline ends. The CDR3 nucleotides are TGTGCCATCAGTGAGTCCTTATCGTATGATGGCTACACCTTC. This codes for CAISESLSYDGYTF.

The V gene is TRBV9, the J gene TRBJ2-1, with D perhaps matching TRBD2 (6 bases). The CDR3 extends over 12 amino acids. The germline V and J ends were trimmed by 4 bases and 9 bases, with 11 bases remaining between them. Germline V lookup: CDR1 SGDLS, CDR2 YYNGEE. CDR3 residues: CASSRGGGEQFF. The DNA for the CDR3 is TGTGCCAGCAGCCGTGGGGGAGGTGAGCAGTTCTTC.

The chain carries TRBV27 and TRBJ1-6, with D perhaps matching TRBD1 (5 bases). CDR3 length equals 15 residues. Trimming took 2 bases from V and 7 from J, leaving 12 bases between them. The germline CDR1 and CDR2 sequences are MNHEY and SMNVEV (reference sequence). CDR3 loop: CASSLRGFENSPLHF. CDR3 bases: TGTGCCAGCAGTTTAAGGGGATTTGAAAATTCACCCCTCCACTTT.

The rearrangement joins TRBV6-1 to TRBJ2-1; D might be TRBD1 (7 bases). Looked up from germline, CDR1 is MNHNS and CDR2 is SASEGT. The V end lost 2 bases, the J end lost 7 bases, and 15 bases lay between the germline ends. The CDR3 consists of 15 residues. The chain's CDR3 is CASSEMGQGGNEQFF. The CDR3 nucleotides are TGTGCCAGCAGTGAAATGGGTCAGGGGGGAAATGAGCAGTTCTTC.

This chain connects TRBV7-9 to TRBJ2-1, with D possibly TRBD2 on 7 matching bases. Trimming pared 5 bases from V and 5 bases from J, leaving 19 bases between. The germline V gene has CDR1 SEHNR and CDR2 FQNEAQ (reference sequence). This CDR3 spans 16 amino acids. CDR3 sequence (DNA): TGTGCCAGCAGCACATCGGGGCGGGGGCCTAACAATGAGCAGTTCTTC. It yields the protein CASSTSGRGPNNEQFF.

This chain links TRBV19 with TRBJ1-6, with a possible D match to TRBD1 (6 bases). V was cut by 2 bases and J by 6 bases, with 8 bases left in between. This CDR3 is built from 14 residues. Germline CDR1 is LNHDA and CDR2 is SQIVND (reference sequence). CDR3 DNA: TGTGCCAGTAGTATACAGGGGTCTAATTCACCCCTCCACTTT. Translation: CASSIQGSNSPLHF.

The genes are TRBV9 and TRBJ2-3, with TRBD2 as a possible D gene (5 bases). V lost 0 bases, J lost 0 bases, and 11 bases lay in between. The CDR3 extends over 16 amino acids. CDR1 SGDLS and CDR2 YYNGEE come from the germline V gene. The CDR3 loop reads CASSVDVASSTDTQYF. CDR3 coding DNA: TGTGCCAGCAGCGTAGATGTAGCGTCAAGCACAGATACGCAGTATTTT. The full variable domain, with the rest looked up from reference TRBV9 and TRBJ2-3, is DSGVTQTPKHLITATGQRVTLRCSPRSGDLSVYWYQQSLDQGLQFLIQYYNGEERAKGNILERFSAQQFPDLHSELNLSSLELGDSALYFCASSVDVASSTDTQYFGPGTRLTVL.

The chain carries TRBV19 and TRBJ1-6, with TRBD1 matching 7 bases. Trimming cost V 3 bases and J 8 bases; bases outside gene matches: 4. Germline V gives CDR1 LNHDA, CDR2 SQIVND (reference sequence). This CDR3 comprises 14 residues. This CDR3 is CASSIEGAYSPLHF. The CDR3 DNA sequence: TGTGCCAGTAGTATTGAGGGGGCGTATTCACCCCTCCACTTT. Variable domain in full (rest from reference TRBV19 and TRBJ1-6): DGGITQSPKYLFRKEGQNVTLSCEQNLNHDAMYWYRQDPGQGLRLIYYSQIVNDFQKGDIAEGYSVSREKKESFPLTVTSAQKNPTAFYLCASSIEGAYSPLHFGNGTRLTVT.

This clone appeared once. V is TRBV30 and J is TRBJ1-2, with 8 positions matching TRBD1. The V segment lost 3 bases and the J segment 8 bases; nucleotides outside the gene matches: 11. Germline-derived CDR1 and CDR2 are GTSNPN and SVGIG (reference sequence). This CDR3 spans 14 amino acids. The chain's CDR3 is CAWSISGTGDGYTF. For the CDR3, the DNA is TGTGCCTGGAGCATATCCGGGACAGGTGACGGCTACACCTTC.

The chain uses TRBV18 and TRBJ1-3, with 8 bases fitting TRBD1. Germline loops: CDR1 KGHSH, CDR2 LQKENI. The CDR3 covers 16 residues. V shed 2 bases, J shed 1 base, and the junction held 4 bases outside the gene matches. CDR3 residues: CASSPKQGASGNTIYF. CDR3 DNA: TGTGCCAGCTCACCAAAGCAGGGGGCATCTGGAAACACCATATATTTT. The full variable domain, its missing parts supplied by reference TRBV18 and TRBJ1-3, is NAGVMQNPRHLVRRRGQEARLRCSPMKGHSHVYWYRQLPEEGLKFMVYLQKENIIDESGMPKERFSAEFPKEGPSILRIQQVVRGDSAAYFCASSPKQGASGNTIYFGEGSWLTVV.

The count of this clone is one. This sequence joins TRBV7-8 and TRBJ1-2; 8 nucleotides line up with TRBD1. V lost 5 bases, J lost 0 bases, and 2 bases stayed unmatched. Germline CDR1 reads SGHVS; CDR2 reads FQNEAQ. The length of the CDR3 is 14 residues. The CDR3 protein is CASSPDRANYGYTF. The CDR3 nucleotides are TGTGCCAGCAGCCCGGACAGGGCTAACTATGGCTACACCTTC.

The CDR3 reads CASRRPGQNEKLFF. CDR3 bases: TGTGCCAGCAGGCGACCGGGACAGAATGAAAAACTGTTTTTT. The genes are TRBV27 and TRBJ1-4, with 7 bases aligning to TRBD1. Germline V CDR1 and CDR2: MNHEY, SMNVEV (reference sequence). With 6 bases clipped from V and 5 bases from J, the junction kept 6 bases outside the gene matches. The CDR3 runs to 14 residues.

The rearrangement uses TRBV5-1 and TRBJ1-3, with 7 bases that match TRBD1. This CDR3 is 16 amino acids long. V lost 2 bases, J lost 0 bases, and 5 bases stayed unmatched. Germline V gene data show CDR1 as SGHRS and CDR2 as YFSETQ. CDR3 sequence (DNA): TGCGCCAGCAGCTTTAGTGGGACAGACTCTGGAAACACCATATATTTT. Protein product: CASSFSGTDSGNTIYF.